A single sample gave rise to the 21 T cell receptor beta chains below, sequenced in a study of control samples from healthy donors and cancer patients. Clones were sequenced by immunoSEQ multiplex PCR, and TCRdb holds only the in-frame ones, with some missing. The sample consists of about 79,000 clones, 80% to 95% of them appearing once. Sequencing was carried out using PBMCs. The receptors originated from a woman aged 40 to 50 with lung cancer.

This chain links TRBV7-9 with TRBJ1-5, with 7 nucleotides matching TRBD1. Germline CDR1 reads SEHNR; CDR2 reads FQNEAQ (reference sequence). This CDR3 is built from 17 residues. Trimming removed 5 bases from V and 0 bases from J; junction bases left unmatched: 10. Written as DNA, the CDR3 is TGTGCCAGCAGCAAATCCGGGACAGCGTATAGCAATCAGCCCCAGCATTTT. Protein: CASSKSGTAYSNQPQHF.

This chain joins TRBV4-1 and TRBJ1-2, with D maybe TRBD1 (5 bases). Between the trimmed V and J ends, which lost 4 bases and 6 bases, there was a span of 6 bases. The CDR3 covers 11 residues. Germline assignment: CDR1 MGHRA and CDR2 YSYEKL. The CDR3 DNA reads TGCGCCAGCAGCCGACAGAATGGCTACACCTTC. It encodes CASSRQNGYTF.

The rearrangement uses TRBV3-1 (or the pseudogene TRBV3-2) and TRBJ2-7; TRBD2 aligns across 7 bases. V lost 1 base and J lost 7; bases outside the gene matches: 1. CDR1 LGHDT and CDR2 YNNKEL come from the germline V gene (reference sequence). This CDR3 contains 12 residues. The CDR3 loop is CASSQGEGEQYF. The CDR3, as DNA: TGTGCCAGCAGCCAAGGGGAGGGAGAGCAGTACTTC.

Points on this clone: The same CDR3 arises from other DNA sequences in this sample as well. V gene TRBV5-5 combines with J gene TRBJ1-3; D remains unclear. This CDR3 region has 15 residues. V was clipped by 0 bases and J by 0 bases, with 7 bases between them. Germline V lookup: CDR1 SGHKS, CDR2 YYEKEE (reference sequence). The CDR3, as DNA: TGTGCCAGCAGCTTGGGGGGAATCTCTGGAAACACCATATATTTT. This sequence encodes CASSLGGISGNTIYF.

J is TRBJ1-1 and V is TRBV6-5; D is uncertain. The CDR3 extends over 11 amino acids. Germline CDR1 reads MNHEY; CDR2 reads SVGAGI. The ends were cut back, 4 bases at V and 4 bases at J, with 4 bases in the middle. CDR3 nucleotide sequence: TGTGCCAGCAGTTTCCTCACTGAAGCTTTCTTT. Translated, it gives CASSFLTEAFF.

V and J are TRBV3-1 (or the pseudogene TRBV3-2) and TRBJ2-3; D gene ambiguous. Between the trimmed V and J ends, which lost 1 base and 0 bases, there was a span of 11 bases. The CDR3 has 16 amino acids. Looked up from germline, CDR1 is LGHDT and CDR2 is YNNKEL (reference sequence). CDR3 DNA: TGTGCCAGCAGCCAAGTTTTAGTCGTTAGCACAGATACGCAGTATTTT. Amino acid sequence: CASSQVLVVSTDTQYF.

This chain connects TRBV9 to TRBJ2-2; D possibly corresponds to TRBD2 (6 bases). The CDR3 is 15 residues long. Looked up from germline, CDR1 is SGDLS and CDR2 is YYNGEE. Between the trimmed V and J ends, which lost 4 bases and 5 bases, there was a span of 15 bases. The CDR3 sequence is CASSPGGSSTGELFF. The CDR3, as DNA: TGTGCCAGCAGCCCAGGAGGGTCTTCAACCGGGGAGCTGTTTTTT.

The chain carries TRBV4-1 and TRBJ1-4; D gene unclear. V was pared by 1 base and J by 0 bases, with 12 bases between. This CDR3 has 17 amino acids. Looked up from germline, CDR1 is MGHRA and CDR2 is YSYEKL. The CDR3 DNA reads as TGCGCCAGCAGCCAAGCCCCCCCGAGGGCAACTAATGAAAAACTGTTTTTT. It translates to CASSQAPPRATNEKLFF.

The gene calls are TRBV7-9 and TRBJ1-4, with 10 positions matching TRBD1. The CDR3 is 15 amino acids. The V segment lost 5 bases and the J segment 8 bases; nucleotides outside the gene matches: 8. Germline V gene sequence: CDR1 SEHNR, CDR2 FQNEAQ (reference sequence). CDR3 amino acids: CASSPPGQGYEKLFF. Here the CDR3 DNA reads TGTGCCAGCAGCCCCCCGGGACAGGGGTACGAAAAACTGTTTTTT.

This clone was recorded only once. The rearrangement uses TRBV20-1 and TRBJ2-1; TRBD2 is a possible D gene (5 bases). The CDR3 extends over 14 amino acids. CDR1 and CDR2 (germline): DFQATT, SNEGSKA (reference sequence). V lost 3 bases to trimming and J lost 7 bases, with 16 bases between them. As DNA, the CDR3 is TGCAGTGCTAGTCCGGGATCGCGGGTAAATGAGCAGTTCTTC. Translating gives CSASPGSRVNEQFF.

The chain uses TRBV7-6 and TRBJ1-4, with D unresolved. V was trimmed by 1 base and J by 4 bases, leaving 10 bases between them. There are 15 residues in the CDR3. In germline, CDR1 is SGHVS, CDR2 FNYEAQ. The CDR3 protein is CASSLEPAFNEKLFF. The CDR3 DNA sequence: TGTGCCAGCAGCTTAGAGCCAGCTTTTAATGAAAAACTGTTTTTT.

The gene calls are TRBV11-3 and TRBJ1-2; 9 bases are a match to TRBD1. After removal of 0 bases from V and 6 bases from J, the junction contained 17 bases not matched to a gene. Per the germline V gene, CDR1 is SGHNT and CDR2 is YENEEA. The CDR3 runs to 19 residues. The CDR3 bases are TGTGCCAGCAGCTTAGATGCCGCACCGGGACAGGGCTTTGGGGATGGCTACACCTTC. The encoded protein is CASSLDAAPGQGFGDGYTF.

This clone was recorded once. This chain uses TRBV5-6 with TRBJ2-3, with D perhaps TRBD2 (6 bases). Germline V gene sequence: CDR1 SGHDT, CDR2 YYEEEE. The CDR3 length is 13 residues. V shed 1 base and J shed 8 bases, with 11 bases lying between them. The chain's CDR3 is CASSLSGDGTQYF. For the CDR3, the DNA is TGTGCCAGCAGCTTGTCGGGGGATGGTACGCAGTATTTT.

The CDR3 DNA sequence: TGTGCCAGTAGTCACCAGGGGGCGACGAACACTGAAGCTTTCTTT. It is translated as CASSHQGATNTEAFF. The chain joins TRBV19 to TRBJ1-1, with 8 bases matching TRBD1. CDR1 is LNHDA, CDR2 SQIVND, per germline (reference sequence). The V segment lost 5 bases and the J segment 1 base; nucleotides outside the gene matches: 6. This CDR3 contains 15 residues.

The rearrangement uses TRBV7-9 and TRBJ1-4, with unresolved D. The CDR3 is 14 amino acids. V was pared by 5 bases and J by 4 bases, with 11 bases between. Germline CDR1 is SEHNR and CDR2 is FQNEAQ (reference sequence). This chain's CDR3 is CASSGALGNEKLFF. CDR3 DNA: TGTGCCAGCAGCGGCGCTCTGGGTAATGAAAAACTGTTTTTT.

This clone was observed once. The rearrangement links TRBV7-3 to TRBJ2-7; D remains unclear. Germline V lookup: CDR1 SGHTA, CDR2 FQGTGA. V shed 5 bases and J shed 7 bases, with 12 bases lying between them. CDR3 size: 12 residues. The chain's CDR3 is CASSPNRREQYF. The CDR3 nucleotides read TGTGCCAGCAGCCCGAATCGACGAGAGCAGTACTTC.

The J gene is TRBJ1-1, the V gene TRBV11-1; D is unresolved. CDR1 SGHAT and CDR2 FQDESV come from the germline V gene (reference sequence). V lost 1 base and J lost 6, with 12 bases in between. This CDR3 contains 14 residues. CDR3 region: CASSLEPRPPEAFF. CDR3 DNA sequence: TGTGCCAGCAGCTTAGAACCAAGGCCCCCTGAAGCTTTCTTT.

V is TRBV6-5 and J is TRBJ2-2; no clear D gene. Germline V gene lookup returns CDR1 MNHEY and CDR2 SVGAGI. This CDR3 region has 12 residues. V lost 3 bases to trimming and J lost 4 bases, with 3 bases between them. CDR3 residues: CASSYSTGELFF. CDR3 bases: TGTGCCAGCAGTTATAGCACCGGGGAGCTGTTTTTT.

This chain connects TRBV5-4 to TRBJ2-7; maybe TRBD1 (5 bases). The CDR3 is 14 amino acids. CDR1 is SGHNT and CDR2 is YYREEE in the germline V gene (reference sequence). V was shortened by 1 base and J by 6 bases, with 14 bases between the two germline ends. The CDR3 DNA reads as TGTGCCAGCAGCTTGAGGGGAAACCCTGGCGAGCAGTACTTC. Amino acids: CASSLRGNPGEQYF. Full variable domain (remainder filled in from reference TRBV5-4 and TRBJ2-7): ETGVTQSPTHLIKTRGQQVTLRCSSQSGHNTVSWYQQALGQGPQFIFQYYREEENGRGNFPPRFSGLQFPNYSSELNVNALELDDSALYLCASSLRGNPGEQYFGPGTRLTVT.

The rearrangement links TRBV10-2 to TRBJ1-1; D is unresolved. The CDR3 extends over 11 amino acids. V was pared by 5 bases and J by 11 bases, with 12 bases between. Germline-derived CDR1 and CDR2 are WSHSY and SAAADI. CDR3 region: CASSHGLAAFF. As DNA, the CDR3 is TGCGCCAGCAGTCACGGGCTTGCGGCTTTCTTT.

This sequence joins TRBV5-6 and TRBJ1-1; 7 bases are a match to TRBD1. The CDR3 has 13 residues. Germline trimming cut 4 bases from V and 8 bases from J; bases unmatched to any gene: 8. The germline gives CDR1 SGHDT, CDR2 YYEEEE. CDR3 nucleotide sequence: TGTGCCAGCAGCCACCAGGACAGGTGGGAAGCTTTCTTT. This codes for CASSHQDRWEAFF.